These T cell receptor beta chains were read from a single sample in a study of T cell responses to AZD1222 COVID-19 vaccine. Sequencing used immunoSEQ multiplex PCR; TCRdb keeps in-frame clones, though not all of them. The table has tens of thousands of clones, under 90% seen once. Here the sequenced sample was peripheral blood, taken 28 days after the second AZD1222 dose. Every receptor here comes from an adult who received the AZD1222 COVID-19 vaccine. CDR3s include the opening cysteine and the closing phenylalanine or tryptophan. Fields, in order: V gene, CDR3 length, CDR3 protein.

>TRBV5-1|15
CASSPDTGVDYGYTF
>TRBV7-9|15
CASSPPLGEAAEAFF
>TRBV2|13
CASSQASSYEQYF
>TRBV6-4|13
CASSVENTGELFF
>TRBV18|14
CASSLGLYNSPLHF
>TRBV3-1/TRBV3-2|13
CASSRIGAQTQYF
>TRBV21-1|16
CASSKKEDRDPNEQFF
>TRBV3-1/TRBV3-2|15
CASSLTASSGNTIYF
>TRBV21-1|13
CASSIDSGNTIYF
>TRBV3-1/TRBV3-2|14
CASSQDDRVETQYF
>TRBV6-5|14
CASSRKDWSDTQYF
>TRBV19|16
CASSIGGLADYNEQFF
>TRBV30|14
CACFRQGTEYEQYF
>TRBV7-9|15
CASSARPVYLGPQFF
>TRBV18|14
CASSPPGFAYEQYF
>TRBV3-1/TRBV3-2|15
CASRERGGRHNEQFF
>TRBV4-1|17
CASSQDILAGGPIPQYF
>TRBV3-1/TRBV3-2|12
CASSRSDSGYTF
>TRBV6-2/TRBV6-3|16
CASSSRTREGNQPQHF
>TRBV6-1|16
CASSQGLAGGPGELFF
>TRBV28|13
CASSRELNTEAFF
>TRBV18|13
CASSPSQDQPQHF
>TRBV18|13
CASSETLNTEAFF
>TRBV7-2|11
CASSGSYEQYF
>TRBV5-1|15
CASAITGENTGELFF
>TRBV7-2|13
CASSFGRNTEAFF
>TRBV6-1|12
CASSEEVLEQFF
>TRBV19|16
CASQPGPRSGSGELFF
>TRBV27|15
CASSSQSGQTYGYTF
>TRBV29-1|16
CSVEGTGYDSNQPQHF
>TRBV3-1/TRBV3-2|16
CASSQRGSGSYNEQFF
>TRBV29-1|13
CSVWRAANYGYTF
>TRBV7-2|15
CASSDRVTNTGELFF
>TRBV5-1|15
CASSLSGGADYGYTF
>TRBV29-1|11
CSACVSDTQYF
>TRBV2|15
CASRGGQGSFYEQYF
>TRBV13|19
CASSLSGTGGRLVQETQYF
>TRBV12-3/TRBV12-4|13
CASSTPGIEPQHF
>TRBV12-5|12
CASGQFSNEAFF
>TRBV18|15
CASSPPTRSGNEQYF
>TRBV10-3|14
CAISEQGVFTEAFF